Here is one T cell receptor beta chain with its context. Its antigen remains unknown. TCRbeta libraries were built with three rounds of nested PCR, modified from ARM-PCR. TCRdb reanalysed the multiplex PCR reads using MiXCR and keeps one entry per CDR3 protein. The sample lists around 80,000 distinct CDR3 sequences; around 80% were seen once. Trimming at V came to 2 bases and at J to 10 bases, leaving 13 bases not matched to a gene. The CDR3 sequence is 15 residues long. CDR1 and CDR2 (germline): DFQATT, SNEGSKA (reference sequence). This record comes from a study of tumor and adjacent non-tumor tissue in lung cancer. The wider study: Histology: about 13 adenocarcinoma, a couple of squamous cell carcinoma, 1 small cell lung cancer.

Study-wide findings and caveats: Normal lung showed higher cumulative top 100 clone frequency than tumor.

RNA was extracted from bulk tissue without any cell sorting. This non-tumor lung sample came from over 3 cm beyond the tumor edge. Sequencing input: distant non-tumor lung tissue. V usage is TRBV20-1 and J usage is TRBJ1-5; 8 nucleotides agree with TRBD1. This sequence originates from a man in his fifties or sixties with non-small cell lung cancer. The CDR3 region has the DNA TGCAGTGCTAGATATCAACAGGGGGATGGGCAACCCCAGCATTTT. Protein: CSARYQQGDGQPQHF.